This T cell receptor beta chain was observed in a study of cytomegalovirus exposure and HLA in healthy donors. In nominal health when sampled, donors likely had unrecorded immune exposures nonetheless. The study ran its PCR with 60 Vbeta and 13 Jbeta primers. Assay: immunoSEQ multiplex PCR; the TCRdb copy retains only in-frame clones and omits some. The repertoire table contains over 65,000 clones. Germline V lookup: CDR1 GTSNPN, CDR2 SVGIG (reference sequence). Losses at the gene ends were 0 bases for V and 6 bases for J; bases not matched to a gene: 8. The CDR3 has 14 amino acids. V and J are TRBV30 and TRBJ2-7; 7 bases fit TRBD1. The TCR originated in a woman under 40 in good health and CMV-seronegative. Sample: PBMCs. In DNA, the CDR3 is TGTGCCTGGAGTGTGTCAGGGGGACGGGGCGAGCAGTACTTC. Protein sequence: CAWSVSGGRGEQYF.